This entry lists 19 T cell receptor beta chains sequenced from one sample in a study of cytomegalovirus exposure and HLA in healthy donors. The PCR ran on 60 Vbeta and 13 Jbeta primers. TCRdb's copy holds only in-frame clones and misses some; the assay was immunoSEQ multiplex PCR. The sample lists roughly 100,000 clones, roughly two thirds seen once, with about 3.5% in the top ten. The sequenced sample consisted of PBMCs. Receptor source: a young man in good health and CMV-seronegative.

The chain combines TRBV29-1 with TRBJ2-1; D is perhaps TRBD2 (5 bases). The V end was cut by 7 bases, the J end by 3 bases, with 19 bases between. Per germline, CDR1 SQVTM and CDR2 ANQGSEA. The CDR3 consists of 15 residues. CDR3 coding DNA: TGCAGCGCTCGGAGCGGAAGCCTATTCTACAATGAGCAGTTCTTC. Translation: CSARSGSLFYNEQFF.

This clone was observed a single time. The V gene is TRBV7-3, the J gene TRBJ2-3; 7 positions agree with TRBD2. V lost 5 bases, J lost 2 bases, and 13 bases stayed unmatched. The CDR3 has 17 residues. Looked up from germline, CDR1 is SGHTA and CDR2 is FQGTGA. The CDR3 sequence is CASSLGLVGLSTDTQYF. The CDR3 region has the DNA TGTGCCAGCAGCCTCGGACTAGTGGGGCTCTCCACAGATACGCAGTATTTT.

The genes are TRBV25-1 and TRBJ2-1; 8 nucleotides match TRBD2. This CDR3 is 14 amino acids long. After removal of 3 bases from V and 9 bases from J, the junction contained 7 bases not matched to a gene. Per the germline V gene, CDR1 is MGHDK and CDR2 is SYGVNS. Here the CDR3 DNA reads TGTGCCAGCAGTGACTCCGGGACTAGGGGTGAGCAGTTCTTC. This encodes CASSDSGTRGEQFF. Filled out from reference TRBV25-1 and TRBJ2-1, the complete variable domain reads EADIYQTPRYLVIGTGKKITLECSQTMGHDKMYWYQQDPGMELHLIHYSYGVNSTEKGDLSSESTVSRIRTEHFPLTLESARPSHTSQYLCASSDSGTRGEQFFGPGTRLTVL.

V gene TRBV5-1 combines with J gene TRBJ1-1; TRBD1 aligns across 7 bases. CDR3 length: 16 amino acids. CDR1 is SGHRS and CDR2 is YFSETQ in the germline V gene. With 4 bases clipped from V and 0 bases from J, the junction kept 9 bases outside the gene matches. CDR3 protein: CASSQLTGTMNTEAFF. CDR3 nucleotide sequence: TGCGCCAGCAGCCAGTTGACAGGGACCATGAACACTGAAGCTTTCTTT.

Here the CDR3 DNA reads TGTGCCAGCAGGAGTCGGACCGCCGGGACCTACGAGCAGTACTTC. Translated: CASRSRTAGTYEQYF. The chain uses TRBV27 and TRBJ2-7; weak D call: TRBD2 (5 bases). Germline CDR1 reads MNHEY; CDR2 reads SMNVEV (reference sequence). The CDR3 length is 15 residues. Trimming cost V 6 bases and J 2 bases, with 17 bases left between them.

The CDR3 DNA reads as TGTGCCAGCTCACCAGAGCGGGTCTCTGGAAACACCATATATTTT. This codes for CASSPERVSGNTIYF. V gene TRBV18 combines with J gene TRBJ1-3; D unclear. CDR3 size: 15 residues. Germline V lookup: CDR1 KGHSH, CDR2 LQKENI. V dropped 2 bases and J dropped 0 bases, with 8 bases sitting between them.

V is TRBV19 and J is TRBJ1-1, with 10 bases aligning to TRBD1. The CDR3 consists of 13 residues. Losses at the gene ends were 11 bases for V and 6 bases for J; bases not matched to a gene: 9. Germline V lookup: CDR1 LNHDA, CDR2 SQIVND (reference sequence). CDR3 coding DNA: TGTGCCGCCCAGGACAGGGGGGCGGCTGAAGCTTTCTTT. Its protein is CAAQDRGAAEAFF.

This clone was recorded a few times. The V and J genes are TRBV27 and TRBJ2-7, with D possibly TRBD1 on 6 matching bases. CDR1 and CDR2 (germline): MNHEY, SMNVEV (reference sequence). Trimming cost V 3 bases and J 2 bases, with 11 bases left between them. This CDR3 is 14 amino acids long. In nucleotides, the CDR3 is TGTGCCAGCAGTTTTAACAGGGTTGCCTACGAGCAGTACTTC. Translating gives CASSFNRVAYEQYF.

The V call is TRBV11-3, the J call TRBJ2-7; tentatively, D is TRBD2 (5 bases). V lost 3 bases and J lost 6, with 12 bases in between. The germline V gene encodes CDR1 SGHNT and CDR2 YENEEA. This CDR3 spans 13 amino acids. CDR3 sequence (DNA): TGTGCCAGCAGCTTGAGAGGGCGAGGCGAGCAGTACTTC. Translated, it gives CASSLRGRGEQYF.

This chain joins TRBV4-2 and TRBJ1-3; D unresolved. Trimming removed 0 bases from V and 0 bases from J, with 12 bases in between. There are 17 residues in the CDR3. CDR1 is LGHNA, CDR2 YNFKEQ, per germline. CDR3 sequence: CASSQDVVGFSGNTIYF. For the CDR3, the DNA is TGTGCCAGCAGCCAAGATGTCGTGGGCTTCTCTGGAAACACCATATATTTT.

This clone was detected a few times. This same CDR3 is encoded by further DNA sequences in the sample. The gene calls are TRBV7-2 and TRBJ2-3; 8 bases are shared with TRBD2. Germline V gene sequence: CDR1 SGHTA, CDR2 FQGNSA. This CDR3 comprises 14 residues. V shed 6 bases and J 1 base; nucleotides not matched to a gene: 3. The CDR3 bases are TGTGCCAGCAGGCTAGCGGGCGGCACAGATACGCAGTATTTT. This gives the protein CASRLAGGTDTQYF.

This clone was picked up a small number of times. The chain uses TRBV4-3 and TRBJ2-2, with TRBD2 matching 9 bases. V shed 1 base, J shed 4 bases, and the junction held 13 bases outside the gene matches. CDR1 and CDR2 (germline): LGHNA, YSLEER. The CDR3 has 19 residues. The CDR3 sequence is CASSQASVIAGEGTGELFF. CDR3 nucleotide sequence: TGCGCCAGCAGCCAAGCCTCTGTGATAGCGGGAGAGGGCACCGGGGAGCTGTTTTTT.

This sequence joins TRBV27 and TRBJ2-7, with 11 bases fitting TRBD2. Germline CDR1 and CDR2: MNHEY and SMNVEV (reference sequence). Losses at the gene ends were 4 bases for V and 9 bases for J; bases not matched to a gene: 8. The CDR3 runs 14 residues. CDR3 amino acids: CASSWLAGGSPQYF. CDR3 bases: TGTGCCAGCAGTTGGCTAGCGGGAGGTTCACCGCAGTACTTC.

Only a few counts were recorded for this clone. This chain uses TRBV19 with TRBJ1-1; 9 positions match TRBD1. V shed 4 bases, J shed 0 bases, and the junction held 9 bases outside the gene matches. The CDR3 runs 17 residues. Germline CDR1 LNHDA, CDR2 SQIVND (reference sequence). This CDR3 reads CASSTSDRGLMNTEAFF. CDR3 sequence (DNA): TGTGCCAGTAGTACCTCGGACAGGGGATTGATGAACACTGAAGCTTTCTTT.

The gene calls are TRBV7-3 and TRBJ1-1, with D unclear. Trimming pared 2 bases from V and 7 bases from J, leaving 14 bases between. The CDR3 runs 14 residues. CDR1 and CDR2 (germline): SGHTA, FQGTGA. The CDR3 sequence is CASSLSGSALEAFF. As DNA, the CDR3 is TGTGCCAGCAGCTTATCTGGGAGCGCCCTTGAAGCTTTCTTT.

This chain uses TRBV7-3 with TRBJ2-1, with 8 bases fitting TRBD2. The germline gives CDR1 SGHTA, CDR2 FQGTGA. Losses at the gene ends were 5 bases for V and 5 bases for J; bases not matched to a gene: 8. The CDR3 covers 15 residues. The CDR3 loop reads CASSQSGSPNNEQFF. CDR3 nucleotides: TGTGCCAGCAGCCAAAGCGGGAGCCCAAACAATGAGCAGTTCTTC.

V gene TRBV30 combines with J gene TRBJ2-5; 7 bases are a match to TRBD1. The J call is uncertain, as TRBJ2-7 better fits the DNA end. The CDR3 consists of 12 residues. Germline V CDR1 and CDR2: GTSNPN, SVGIG (reference sequence). CDR3 coding DNA: TGTGCCTGGAGGGGGACAGACTACGAGCAGTACTTC. This sequence encodes CAWRGTDYEQYF.

J is TRBJ2-3 and V is TRBV4-2; no clear D gene. Germline CDR1 is LGHNA and CDR2 is YNFKEQ. CDR3 size: 15 residues. Trimming cost V 5 bases and J 1 base, with 13 bases left between them. For the CDR3, the DNA is TGTGCCAGCAGCACCCCAGCGAATGGCACAGATACGCAGTATTTT. Protein: CASSTPANGTDTQYF.

This clone was picked up a small number of times. This chain joins TRBV15 and TRBJ1-6; no reliable D call. Trimming shortened V by 5 bases and J by 0 bases, and 5 bases separated the two germline ends. The CDR3 is made up of 14 amino acids. Germline assignment: CDR1 LNHNV and CDR2 YYDKDF (reference sequence). The CDR3 is CATSGSSYNSPLHF. CDR3 coding DNA: TGTGCCACCAGCGGGAGCTCCTATAATTCACCCCTCCACTTT. The whole variable domain, filled in from reference TRBV15 and TRBJ1-6, reads DAMVIQNPRYQVTQFGKPVTLSCSQTLNHNVMYWYQQKSSQAPKLLFHYYDKDFNNEADTPDNFQSRRPNTSFCFLDIRSPGLGDTAMYLCATSGSSYNSPLHFGNGTRLTVT.